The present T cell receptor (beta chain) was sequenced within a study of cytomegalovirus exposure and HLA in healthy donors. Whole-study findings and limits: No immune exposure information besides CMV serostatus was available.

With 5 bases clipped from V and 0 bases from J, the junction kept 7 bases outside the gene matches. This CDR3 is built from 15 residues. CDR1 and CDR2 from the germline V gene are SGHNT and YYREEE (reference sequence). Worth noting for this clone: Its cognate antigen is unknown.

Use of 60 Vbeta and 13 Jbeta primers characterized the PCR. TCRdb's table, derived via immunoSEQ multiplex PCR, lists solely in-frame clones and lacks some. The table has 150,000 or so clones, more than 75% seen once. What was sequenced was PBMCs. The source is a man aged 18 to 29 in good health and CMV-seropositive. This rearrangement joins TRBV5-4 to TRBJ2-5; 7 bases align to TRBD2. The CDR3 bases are TGTGCCAGCAGTCGTAGACTAGCCGACCAAGAGACCCAGTACTTC. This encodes CASSRRLADQETQYF.